Following are 30 T cell receptor beta chains from one sample sequenced in a study of Graves' ophthalmopathy and Graves' hyperthyroidism. Amplification of the TCR beta CDR3 regions used RNA transcripts (as template). An initial RT-PCR round employing HTBI primers preceded a second-round multiplex PCR. Each CDR3 protein gets one entry after TCRdb re-called the multiplex PCR reads with MiXCR. The profile shows 680,000 or so distinct CDR3 sequences, approximately 22% of them singletons. The sequenced sample was peripheral blood. The origin of the receptors is a woman aged 18-29 years with stable Graves' hyperthyroidism. Some clones in this sample may be carry-over from other donors' samples.

This clonotype came up a few times. CDR3 sequence (DNA): TGTGCCAGTAGTATCGGTTTCGGGGATACTGAAGCTTTCTTT. Its protein is CASSIGFGDTEAFF. The chain has TRBV19 and TRBJ1-1, with D unresolved. This CDR3 is 14 amino acids long. Trimming took 3 bases from V and 5 from J, leaving 13 bases between them. Germline V gene data show CDR1 as LNHDA and CDR2 as SQIVND (reference sequence).

This clonotype has just a few counts. The chain joins TRBV18 to TRBJ2-7; D ambiguous. Germline CDR1 reads KGHSH; CDR2 reads LQKENI. The V and J ends lost 6 bases and 9 bases respectively, with 21 bases between them. This CDR3 region has 14 residues. CDR3 sequence reads: CASSNEFLGSRQYF. CDR3 coding DNA: TGTGCCAGCTCCAACGAATTTCTGGGGTCAAGGCAGTACTTC.

For this clonotype: One junction end does not reproduce the germline sequence, and a read error may be involved. This chain uses TRBV6-1 with TRBJ1-5, with D unresolved. This CDR3 has 12 residues. Germline V gene lookup returns CDR1 MNHNS and CDR2 SASEGT. The CDR3 loop is CASTGRNQPQRF. The CDR3 DNA reads as TGTGCCAGCACCGGGCGGAATCAGCCCCAGCGTTTT.

This clonotype has a count of ten or more. The gene calls are TRBV11-2 and TRBJ2-7, with 7 bases lining up with TRBD1. V was clipped by 0 bases and J by 3 bases; unmatched bases: 5. This CDR3 has 15 residues. Germline V gives CDR1 SGHAT, CDR2 FQNNGV. The CDR3 here is CASSLDSGQVYEQYF. CDR3 DNA: TGTGCCAGCAGCTTAGATTCCGGACAGGTCTACGAGCAGTACTTC.

This clonotype occurred many times. The V call is TRBV19, the J call TRBJ1-1; 7 bases are shared with TRBD1. The V segment lost 5 bases and the J segment 6 bases; nucleotides outside the gene matches: 9. The CDR3 runs 14 residues. Germline V gives CDR1 LNHDA, CDR2 SQIVND (reference sequence). CDR3 DNA sequence: TGTGCCAGTAGTGACAGGGTGTTTGTCGCTGAAGCTTTCTTT. As protein: CASSDRVFVAEAFF.

This chain connects TRBV30 to TRBJ1-2, with a possible D match to TRBD1 (5 bases). There are 13 residues in the CDR3. Germline CDR1 is GTSNPN and CDR2 is SVGIG (reference sequence). The germline V and J ends were trimmed by 7 bases and 2 bases, with 14 bases remaining between them. The chain's CDR3 is CAYGVQGNYGYTF. The CDR3 bases are TGTGCCTATGGCGTCCAGGGAAACTATGGCTACACCTTC.

This chain joins TRBV12-3 or TRBV12-4 and TRBJ2-2; D ambiguous. The CDR3 runs to 14 residues. Trimming left V 3 bases short and J 5 bases short, with 10 bases between. As DNA, the CDR3 is TGTGCCAGCAGTTTGGGTGCAAGGACCGGGGAGCTGTTTTTT. Encoded protein: CASSLGARTGELFF.

The table lists this clonotype with a few counts. An end of the junction differs from the germline gene, which may be a read error. This chain connects TRBV19 to TRBJ1-1; D is uncertain. Germline V gives CDR1 LNHDA, CDR2 SQIVND (reference sequence). CDR3 length: 15 residues. The CDR3 sequence is CASSISMRLNTEAFF. The CDR3, as DNA: TGTGCCAGTAGTATCTCTATGCGGCTTAACACTGAAGCCTTCTTT.

This clonotype was counted at least ten times. The CDR3 nucleotides are TGTGCCAGCAGCCCCGGACTAGCTTACACAGATACGCAGTATTTT. Translated, it gives CASSPGLAYTDTQYF. The chain combines TRBV11-2 with TRBJ2-3, with 8 bases aligning to TRBD2. V was pared by 5 bases and J by 2 bases, with 6 bases of the junction left unmatched. Germline V CDR1 and CDR2: SGHAT, FQNNGV. There are 15 residues in the CDR3.

This clonotype was counted at least ten times. V gene TRBV28 combines with J gene TRBJ1-2; D unclear. Germline loops: CDR1 MDHEN, CDR2 SYDVKM. The CDR3 covers 12 residues. The germline V and J ends were trimmed by 2 bases and 4 bases, with 5 bases remaining between them. The CDR3 DNA sequence: TGTGCCAGCAGTTTAAGTAGCTATGGCTACACCTTC. Protein product: CASSLSSYGYTF.

The chain employs TRBV6-1 and TRBJ1-5, with D unresolved. Germline CDR1 MNHNS, CDR2 SASEGT. This CDR3 has 16 amino acids. V lost 8 bases and J 5 bases, leaving 22 bases between the germline ends. The CDR3 bases are TGTGCCAGCCGATCCCGGGGAGTGCGGGATGATCAGCCCCAGCATTTT. Residues: CASRSRGVRDDQPQHF.

This clonotype was observed at least ten times. The V and J genes are TRBV29-1 and TRBJ1-2; D remains ambiguous. The length of the CDR3 is 14 residues. CDR1 is SQVTM and CDR2 is ANQGSEA in the germline V gene. V was trimmed by 3 bases and J by 4 bases, leaving 15 bases between them. The DNA of the CDR3 is TGCAGCGTTGAGACGGAGCGTCCCTTCTATGGCTACACCTTC. It yields the protein CSVETERPFYGYTF.

This clonotype was seen a handful of times. The V gene is TRBV24-1, the J gene TRBJ2-2; 10 bases line up with TRBD2. CDR1 and CDR2 (germline): KGHDR, SFDVKD. J was trimmed by 4 bases and V by 3 bases; bases with no gene match: 4. This CDR3 has 16 amino acids. The DNA of the CDR3 is TGTGCCACCAGTGATCCACGGACTAGCGGCACCGGGGAGCTGTTTTTT. It translates to CATSDPRTSGTGELFF.

This clonotype was seen a handful of times. The rearrangement joins TRBV6-1 to TRBJ2-7, with TRBD1 as a possible D gene (5 bases). CDR1 is MNHNS, CDR2 SASEGT, per germline. The V gene lost 6 bases and the J gene lost 5 bases, with 17 bases spanning the gap. This CDR3 has 14 residues. The CDR3 here is CASRDFPWTNEQYF. The CDR3 nucleotides read TGTGCCAGCAGGGATTTCCCCTGGACAAACGAGCAGTACTTC.

The chain has TRBV6-5 and TRBJ2-5; 11 positions match TRBD2. With V trimmed by 7 bases and J by 9 bases, 7 bases remained unmatched. Germline V CDR1 and CDR2: MNHEY, SVGAGI. The CDR3 covers 13 residues. The CDR3 nucleotides are TGTGCCAGCATTTTACTAGCGGGGGTGGCCCAGTACTTC. Translation gives CASILLAGVAQYF.

The chain couples TRBV2 to TRBJ1-2; D gene ambiguous. V was cut by 9 bases and J by 3 bases, with 14 bases left in between. The CDR3 runs 13 residues. Germline CDR1 SNHLY, CDR2 FYNNEI. The CDR3 here is CARDTPLDYGYTF. CDR3 coding DNA: TGTGCCAGAGACACCCCGTTGGACTATGGCTACACCTTC.

This clonotype came up many times. The chain combines TRBV12-3 or TRBV12-4 with TRBJ1-5; TRBD1 agrees at 7 bases. The CDR3 is 14 residues long. The ends lost 6 bases at V and 4 bases at J; junction bases unmatched: 6. DNA of the CDR3: TGTGCCAGCAGCCTACAGGGGATAAATCAGCCCCAGCATTTT. Protein: CASSLQGINQPQHF.

This clonotype was observed many times. This chain joins TRBV29-1 and TRBJ1-2; 7 bases are a match to TRBD1. This CDR3 contains 13 residues. Trimming took 5 bases from V and 3 from J; bases not matched to a gene: 6. In germline, CDR1 is SQVTM, CDR2 ANQGSEA. The CDR3 reads CSVHGQDDYGYTF. The CDR3 nucleotides read TGCAGCGTTCACGGACAGGACGACTATGGCTACACCTTC.

The V call is TRBV12-3 or TRBV12-4, the J call TRBJ1-1; TRBD1 matches 8 bases. The CDR3 length is 14 residues. V lost 3 bases and J lost 5; bases outside the gene matches: 5. The CDR3 DNA follows: TGTGCCAGCAGTTTCAGGGGGCCGGAGACTGAAGCTTTCTTT. This encodes CASSFRGPETEAFF.

This clonotype was picked up many times. The V and J genes are TRBV18 and TRBJ1-1; D remains ambiguous. Trimming left V 1 base short and J 3 bases short, with 12 bases between. CDR3 size: 15 residues. Germline loops: CDR1 KGHSH, CDR2 LQKENI. The CDR3 bases are TGTGCCAGCTCACCACGGCGGGGTGGAGACACTGAAGCTTTCTTT. This codes for CASSPRRGGDTEAFF.

This clonotype has more than one count but fewer than ten. This chain uses TRBV7-6 with TRBJ1-1; 7 bases match TRBD1. This CDR3 is built from 15 residues. With V trimmed by 5 bases and J by 0 bases, 6 bases remained unmatched. Germline CDR1 and CDR2: SGHVS and FNYEAQ. CDR3 DNA: TGTGCCAGCAGCGAACAGGGGTTGATGAACACTGAAGCTTTCTTT. Residues: CASSEQGLMNTEAFF.

This clonotype was detected ten times or more. A clone one base away is much larger, so this may be a read error. The chain has TRBV28 and TRBJ1-1, with 8 positions matching TRBD1. Germline V lookup: CDR1 MDHEN, CDR2 SYDVKM. The CDR3 is 14 residues long. V shed 4 bases, J shed 0 bases, and the junction held 1 base outside the gene matches. Here the CDR3 reads CASSSGQVNTEAFF. CDR3 coding DNA: TGTGCCAGCAGTTCGGGACAGGTGAACACTGAAGCTTTCTTT.

The rearrangement uses TRBV30 and TRBJ2-5; 9 nucleotides match TRBD2. The CDR3 covers 14 residues. Trimming at V came to 3 bases and at J to 4 bases, leaving 6 bases not matched to a gene. Germline CDR1 reads GTSNPN; CDR2 reads SVGIG (reference sequence). CDR3 region: CAWRPAGGSETQYF. The CDR3 DNA reads TGTGCCTGGAGGCCAGCGGGGGGCTCAGAGACCCAGTACTTC.

Notes on this clonotype: One base away lies a much larger clone, so this may be a sequencing read error. V and J are TRBV5-1 and TRBJ2-4; 10 positions match TRBD2. Germline V lookup: CDR1 SGHRS, CDR2 YFSETQ. The CDR3 contains 16 residues. CDR3 sequence (DNA): TGCGCCAGCAGCTCTACTAGCGGGGCCGCCAAAAACACTCAGTACTTC. Translated: CASSSTSGAAKNTQYF.

This clonotype appeared a few times. CDR3 coding DNA: TGCGCCAGCGACCCGACAGGGGCGCGAACCGGGGAGCTGTTTTTT. Protein sequence: CASDPTGARTGELFF. J is TRBJ2-2 and V is TRBV5-1; TRBD1 agrees at 8 bases. V lost 7 bases and J lost 5; bases outside the gene matches: 10. Germline CDR1 is SGHRS and CDR2 is YFSETQ. The CDR3 sequence is 15 residues long.

In this sample, this clonotype turned up many times. This chain joins TRBV6-1 and TRBJ2-7; the match to TRBD2 covers 7 bases. CDR3 length: 13 residues. The germline gives CDR1 MNHNS, CDR2 SASEGT. The V gene end was trimmed by 8 bases and the J gene end by 0 bases; junction bases not matched to a gene: 4. The CDR3 DNA sequence: TGTGCCAGCTCGCGACTAGCCTCCTACGAGCAGTACTTC. Protein sequence: CASSRLASYEQYF.

The rearrangement links TRBV30 to TRBJ2-7, with D possibly TRBD1 on 6 matching bases. The CDR3 is 12 amino acids. Germline assignment: CDR1 GTSNPN and CDR2 SVGIG (reference sequence). V shed 7 bases and J shed 6 bases, with 16 bases lying between them. This CDR3 reads CAFDRYGGEQYF. CDR3 DNA: TGTGCCTTTGACAGGTATGGTGGCGAGCAGTACTTC.

This clonotype appeared many times. This chain links TRBV29-1 with TRBJ1-5; possibly TRBD1 for D (5 bases). Trimming stripped 5 bases from V and 7 bases from J, with 15 bases between. Germline lookup yields CDR1 SQVTM and CDR2 ANQGSEA. The CDR3 runs 13 residues. Here the CDR3 DNA reads TGCAGCGTTACAGGCTCAGGAGGGCAGCCCCAGCATTTT. It is translated as CSVTGSGGQPQHF.

The chain uses TRBV10-1 and TRBJ1-1, with D unresolved. From germline, CDR1 is WNHNN and CDR2 SYGVQD (reference sequence). Trimming removed 3 bases at V and 1 base at J, with 15 bases between. The CDR3 runs 16 residues. CDR3 residues: CASSESGPGSNTEAFF. CDR3 coding DNA: TGCGCCAGCAGTGAATCTGGGCCGGGGTCGAACACTGAAGCTTTCTTT.

The rearrangement links TRBV6-1 to TRBJ2-7, with 8 bases fitting TRBD1. CDR1 and CDR2 from the germline V gene are MNHNS and SASEGT. V lost 1 base, J lost 5 bases, and 4 bases stayed unmatched. The length of the CDR3 is 14 residues. The CDR3 region has the DNA TGTGCCAGCAGTGAAGGGACAGGGAGCGACGAGCAGTACTTC. This translates into CASSEGTGSDEQYF.